This T cell receptor (beta chain) originates from a study of brain T cells in children with intractable seizures. Measured with immunoSEQ multiplex PCR; TCRdb has only the in-frame clones, and not every one. This table has 70,000 to 90,000 clones, approximately 94% appearing once. Remarks on this clone: An end of the junction differs from the germline gene, which may be a read error.

Surgery cases with the highest brain T cell transcript signatures were chosen for sequencing. Patients received at least one anti-epileptic drug before surgery. This CDR3 is built from 17 residues. CDR1 SEHNR and CDR2 FQNEAQ come from the germline V gene (reference sequence). Sequenced here: peripheral blood, sampled at surgery. The chain is built from TRBV7-9 and TRBJ1-1; TRBD1 agrees at 8 bases. This sequence originates from a boy in the first two years of life with tuberous sclerosis and intractable seizures. The DNA of the CDR3 is TGTGCCAGCAGCTTAGATCCCGGACAGGGCTTGAACACTGAAGCGTTCTTT. Translating it yields CASSLDPGQGLNTEAFF.